Below are 2 T cell receptor beta chains sequenced from a single sample in a study of blood T cell repertoires in COVID-19. Libraries were prepared by immunoSEQ multiplex PCR; TCRdb keeps only in-frame clonotypes and omits some of them. The sample carries roughly 410,000 clones, 89% recorded once. Sequencing was done on a sample of peripheral blood. The receptors derive from a woman in her forties with COVID-19, enrolled during active disease.

This clone was seen only a few times. For the CDR3, the DNA is TGTGCCAGCAGTTTTATCAGGGAGGCCACCGGGGAGCTGTTTTTT. It specifies CASSFIREATGELFF. The chain combines TRBV28 with TRBJ2-2, with TRBD2 as a possible D gene (6 bases). The V gene's germline CDR1 is MDHEN and CDR2 SYDVKM. The CDR3 is 15 amino acids. Trimming took off 3 bases at V and 4 bases at J, with 12 bases between the two ends. The full variable domain, in which reference TRBV28 and TRBJ2-2 provide the parts outside the CDR3, is DVKVTQSSRYLVKRTGEKVFLECVQDMDHENMFWYRQDPGLGLRLIYFSYDVKMKEKGDIPEGYSVSREKKERFSLILESASTNQTSMYLCASSFIREATGELFFGEGSRLTVL.

This clone was recorded once. The V gene is TRBV19, the J gene TRBJ1-2; 10 nucleotides match TRBD1. V gave up 3 bases and J gave up 5 bases; unmatched junction bases: 3. Germline assignment: CDR1 LNHDA and CDR2 SQIVND (reference sequence). The CDR3 loop spans 14 amino acids. The CDR3 bases are TGTGCCAGTAGTATGAGGGACAGGGGTTATGGCTACACCTTC. Translated: CASSMRDRGYGYTF.